Shown below are 25 T cell receptor beta chains from a single sample sequenced in a study of cytomegalovirus exposure and HLA in healthy donors. Sequenced by immunoSEQ multiplex PCR; TCRdb stores in-frame clones only, minus some. This sample has approximately 170,000 clones, with 85% found just once. The material sequenced was PBMCs. The receptors were sampled from a man aged 18 to 30 in good health and CMV-seropositive.

The rearrangement joins TRBV5-1 to TRBJ2-5; 9 bases align to TRBD1. Germline lookup yields CDR1 SGHRS and CDR2 YFSETQ. V gave up 6 bases and J gave up 4 bases; unmatched junction bases: 4. The CDR3 contains 13 residues. DNA of the CDR3: TGCGCCAGCAACAGGGGGCTGGGAGAGACCCAGTACTTC. Translation: CASNRGLGETQYF.

This sequence joins TRBV6-5 and TRBJ1-1; 7 nucleotides line up with TRBD1. The trim removed 0 bases at V and 1 base at J, leaving 5 bases unmatched. The CDR3 extends over 16 amino acids. From germline, CDR1 is MNHEY and CDR2 SVGAGI. The CDR3 region has the DNA TGTGCCAGCAGTTACTCCACCGGGACAGCGAACACTGAAGCTTTCTTT. This encodes CASSYSTGTANTEAFF.

This rearrangement joins TRBV4-2 to TRBJ2-3; 13 bases map to TRBD2. CDR1 LGHNA and CDR2 YNFKEQ come from the germline V gene. The CDR3 is 16 residues long. The V segment lost 4 bases and the J segment 4 bases; nucleotides outside the gene matches: 5. The CDR3 spells CASSRGTSGASDTQYF. CDR3 coding DNA: TGTGCCAGCAGCCGCGGGACTAGCGGGGCCTCAGATACGCAGTATTTT.

The chain carries TRBV15 and TRBJ2-1; D might be TRBD2 (7 bases). V was trimmed by 5 bases and J by 10 bases, leaving 12 bases between them. CDR3 length: 12 amino acids. Germline CDR1 and CDR2: LNHNV and YYDKDF (reference sequence). The CDR3 DNA reads TGTGCCACCAGCCCCGGGGGGCCAGAGCAGTTCTTC. Amino acid sequence: CATSPGGPEQFF.

The rearrangement joins TRBV27 to TRBJ2-1; D unclear. CDR3 length: 15 amino acids. V lost 2 bases, J lost 2 bases, and 10 bases lay in between. Germline V gene sequence: CDR1 MNHEY, CDR2 SMNVEV (reference sequence). DNA of the CDR3: TGTGCCAGCAGTTTAGAAGTAGCAGCCTACAATGAGCAGTTCTTC. This codes for CASSLEVAAYNEQFF.

This chain links TRBV7-2 with TRBJ1-4; 8 nucleotides line up with TRBD1. This CDR3 spans 15 amino acids. In germline, CDR1 is SGHTA, CDR2 FQGNSA. V was clipped by 5 bases and J by 3 bases; unmatched bases: 5. CDR3 amino acids: CASSEGQGANEKLFF. Here the CDR3 DNA reads TGTGCCAGCAGCGAAGGACAGGGCGCTAATGAAAAACTGTTTTTT.

The V gene is TRBV19, the J gene TRBJ1-1, with D maybe TRBD1 (6 bases). Germline lookup yields CDR1 LNHDA and CDR2 SQIVND (reference sequence). The CDR3 length is 14 residues. Trimming took 5 bases from V and 1 from J, leaving 11 bases between them. For the CDR3, the DNA is TGTGCCAGTAGTGCGACGGACAGGAACACTGAAGCTTTCTTT. Encoded protein: CASSATDRNTEAFF.

The chain links TRBV4-1 to TRBJ2-1, with 12 bases fitting TRBD2. The ends lost 3 bases at V and 8 bases at J; junction bases unmatched: 14. Germline V CDR1 and CDR2: MGHRA, YSYEKL. The CDR3 spans 18 residues. In DNA form, the CDR3 reads TGCGCCAGCAGCCATGGGACTAGCGGGTCCCCGGTTGGGCATGAGCAGTTCTTC. Its translation: CASSHGTSGSPVGHEQFF.

The chain recombines TRBV19 with TRBJ1-2, with D perhaps matching TRBD1 (5 bases). The CDR3 spans 13 residues. Germline-derived CDR1 and CDR2 are LNHDA and SQIVND (reference sequence). V lost 3 bases to trimming and J lost 4 bases, with 9 bases between them. The CDR3 coding sequence is TGTGCCAGTAGTATCAGGGCCGTCTATGGCTACACCTTC. Translated: CASSIRAVYGYTF.

This chain uses TRBV27 with TRBJ2-1; TRBD2 matches 8 bases. The CDR3 is 15 amino acids. V trimming: 3 bases; J trimming: 4 bases; junction bases outside the gene matches: 5. CDR1 is MNHEY and CDR2 is SMNVEV in the germline V gene (reference sequence). As DNA, the CDR3 is TGTGCCAGCAGTTTGAATAGCGGGGCTTACAATGAGCAGTTCTTC. Its protein is CASSLNSGAYNEQFF.

The CDR3 DNA reads as TGTGCCAGCAGTTTACTCCGGGGGGCCTCCTACAATGAGCAGTTCTTC. Its protein product is CASSLLRGASYNEQFF. This rearrangement joins TRBV28 to TRBJ2-1, with TRBD2 as a possible D gene (7 bases). This CDR3 is 16 amino acids long. Trimming pared 2 bases from V and 0 bases from J, leaving 11 bases between. Looked up from germline, CDR1 is MDHEN and CDR2 is SYDVKM. Full variable domain (outside the CDR3, taken from reference TRBV28 and TRBJ2-1): DVKVTQSSRYLVKRTGEKVFLECVQDMDHENMFWYRQDPGLGLRLIYFSYDVKMKEKGDIPEGYSVSREKKERFSLILESASTNQTSMYLCASSLLRGASYNEQFFGPGTRLTVL.

This clone has just one count. The J gene is TRBJ2-7, the V gene TRBV5-6, with 9 bases matching TRBD1. Germline CDR1 is SGHDT and CDR2 is YYEEEE. V dropped 4 bases and J dropped 2; count of bases not matched to a gene: 4. The CDR3 sequence is 14 residues long. Written as DNA, the CDR3 is TGTGCCAGCAGCCGGACAGGGGAGACCTACGAGCAGTACTTC. Translation: CASSRTGETYEQYF. Based on the CDR3 plus reference TRBV5-6 and TRBJ2-7, the full variable domain is DAGVTQSPTHLIKTRGQQVTLRCSPKSGHDTVSWYQQALGQGPQFIFQYYEEEERQRGNFPDRFSGHQFPNYSSELNVNALLLGDSALYLCASSRTGETYEQYFGPGTRLTVT.

V and J are TRBV30 and TRBJ2-5; D is uncertain. The V end lost 2 bases, the J end lost 5 bases, and 12 bases lay between the germline ends. CDR1 and CDR2 (germline): GTSNPN, SVGIG (reference sequence). This CDR3 spans 13 amino acids. CDR3 protein: CAWSRVEWETQYF. The CDR3 nucleotides are TGTGCCTGGAGTCGAGTAGAGTGGGAGACCCAGTACTTC. The whole variable domain, remainder taken from reference TRBV30 and TRBJ2-5, is SQTIHQWPATLVQPVGSPLSLECTVEGTSNPNLYWYRQAAGRGLQLLFYSVGIGQISSEVPQNLSASRPQDRQFILSSKKLLLSDSGFYLCAWSRVEWETQYFGPGTRLLVL.

This CDR3 is CAWNRGASSYNEQFF. The CDR3 nucleotides read TGTGCCTGGAACAGGGGGGCGAGCTCCTACAATGAGCAGTTCTTC. V gene TRBV30 combines with J gene TRBJ2-1, with 8 bases that match TRBD1. Germline V gene data show CDR1 as GTSNPN and CDR2 as SVGIG (reference sequence). V was clipped by 4 bases and J by 0 bases; unmatched bases: 5. The length of the CDR3 is 15 residues.

The rearrangement links TRBV7-9 to TRBJ2-2, with TRBD1 matching over 9 bases. Trimming took 6 bases from V and 5 from J; bases not matched to a gene: 10. The CDR3 extends over 16 amino acids. Germline CDR1 reads SEHNR; CDR2 reads FQNEAQ (reference sequence). CDR3 loop: CASRITGTGITGELFF. As DNA, the CDR3 is TGTGCCAGCAGGATTACCGGGACAGGGATAACCGGGGAGCTGTTTTTT.

The rearrangement joins TRBV9 to TRBJ1-1, with TRBD1 identical over 10 bases. The ends lost 5 bases at V and 4 bases at J; junction bases unmatched: 11. The germline V gene encodes CDR1 SGDLS and CDR2 YYNGEE. This CDR3 is 16 amino acids long. The CDR3 region is CASRPGQGDKGTEAFF. The CDR3 bases are TGTGCCAGCAGGCCCGGACAGGGGGATAAGGGCACTGAAGCTTTCTTT.

J is TRBJ2-5 and V is TRBV5-1, with 8 nucleotides matching TRBD1. The CDR3 runs 15 residues. Germline CDR1 and CDR2: SGHRS and YFSETQ. V lost 0 bases to trimming and J lost 5 bases; unmatched junction nucleotides: 6. The CDR3 bases are TGCGCCAGCAGCTTGGCCGGTACAGGGGGGGAGACCCAGTACTTC. Its protein product is CASSLAGTGGETQYF.

The chain combines TRBV7-9 with TRBJ2-7; 10 bases align to TRBD2. CDR3 length: 16 amino acids. From germline, CDR1 is SEHNR and CDR2 FQNEAQ (reference sequence). V gave up 1 base and J gave up 2 bases; unmatched junction bases: 5. This chain's CDR3 is CASSLDRTSGTYEQYF. In nucleotides, the CDR3 is TGTGCCAGCAGCTTAGATCGGACTAGCGGAACCTACGAGCAGTACTTC.

This clone was found a few times. This chain connects TRBV29-1 to TRBJ1-2, with D perhaps matching TRBD1 (6 bases). The CDR3 runs 12 residues. V was clipped by 6 bases and J by 8 bases, with 16 bases between them. Germline CDR1 reads SQVTM; CDR2 reads ANQGSEA. CDR3 region: CSVRTVFGGYTF. DNA of the CDR3: TGCAGCGTAAGGACAGTTTTCGGGGGCTACACCTTC.

The J gene is TRBJ1-4, the V gene TRBV2; TRBD1 might be the D (5 bases). Germline lookup yields CDR1 SNHLY and CDR2 FYNNEI. The CDR3 has 14 amino acids. V was trimmed by 1 base and J by 8 bases, leaving 11 bases between them. The CDR3 nucleotides are TGTGCCAGCAGTGAAGAACAAAGACAGGAAAAACTGTTTTTT. Residues: CASSEEQRQEKLFF.

The V and J genes are TRBV27 and TRBJ2-2; 11 bases line up with TRBD2. V lost 6 bases and J lost 4; bases outside the gene matches: 1. The CDR3 is 14 amino acids. The germline V gene has CDR1 MNHEY and CDR2 SMNVEV (reference sequence). CDR3 residues: CASRGLAVTGELFF. DNA for the CDR3: TGTGCCAGCAGGGGACTAGCGGTCACCGGGGAGCTGTTTTTT.

The genes are TRBV28 and TRBJ2-2; 7 bases match TRBD1. This CDR3 has 14 amino acids. From germline, CDR1 is MDHEN and CDR2 SYDVKM. The V gene end was trimmed by 5 bases and the J gene end by 5 bases; junction bases not matched to a gene: 5. The chain's CDR3 is CASSGTQGTGELFF. DNA of the CDR3: TGTGCCAGCAGTGGAACACAGGGGACCGGGGAGCTGTTTTTT.

J is TRBJ1-6 and V is TRBV28, with 10 bases identical to TRBD1. Losses at the gene ends were 3 bases for V and 8 bases for J; bases not matched to a gene: 1. The CDR3 is made up of 14 amino acids. The germline V gene encodes CDR1 MDHEN and CDR2 SYDVKM. The CDR3 coding sequence is TGTGCCAGCAGTTTGGGACAGGGGTATTCACCCCTCCACTTT. As protein: CASSLGQGYSPLHF.

CDR3 protein: CASSPQGGEQYF. The CDR3 DNA is TGTGCCAGCAGCCCGCAGGGGGGCGAGCAGTACTTC. The chain employs TRBV7-9 and TRBJ2-7, with D perhaps matching TRBD1 (7 bases). Germline V gives CDR1 SEHNR, CDR2 FQNEAQ (reference sequence). The CDR3 sequence is 12 residues long. V was cut by 5 bases and J by 6 bases, with 11 bases left in between.

The chain employs TRBV2 and TRBJ2-7; D remains ambiguous. The CDR3 spans 12 residues. The germline V gene has CDR1 SNHLY and CDR2 FYNNEI. Between the trimmed V and J ends, which lost 4 bases and 3 bases, there was a span of 7 bases. Here the CDR3 reads CASSVRFYEQYF. The CDR3 DNA sequence: TGTGCCAGCAGTGTACGGTTCTACGAGCAGTACTTC.